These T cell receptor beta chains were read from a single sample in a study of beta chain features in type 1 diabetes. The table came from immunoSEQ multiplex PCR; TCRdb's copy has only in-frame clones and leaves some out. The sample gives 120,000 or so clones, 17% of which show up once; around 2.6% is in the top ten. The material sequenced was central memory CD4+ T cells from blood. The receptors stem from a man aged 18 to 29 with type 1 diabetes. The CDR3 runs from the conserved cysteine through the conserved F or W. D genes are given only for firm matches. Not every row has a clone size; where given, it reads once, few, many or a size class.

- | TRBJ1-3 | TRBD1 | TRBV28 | CASSARGPPRF | TGTGCCAGCAGTGCCAGGGGGCCTCCAAGATTT
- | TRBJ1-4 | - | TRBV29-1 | CSVGQELNEKLFF | TGCAGCGTTGGACAGGAACTTAATGAAAAACTGTTTTTT
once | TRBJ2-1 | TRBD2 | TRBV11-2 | CASTILGGTSGNEQFF | TGTGCCAGCACCATACTGGGCGGGACTAGTGGCAATGAGCAGTTCTTC
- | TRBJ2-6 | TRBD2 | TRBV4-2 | CASSQESPGLAGASSGANVLTF | TGTGCCAGCAGCCAAGAGTCACCGGGACTAGCGGGGGCAAGCTCTGGGGCCAACGTCCTGACTTTC
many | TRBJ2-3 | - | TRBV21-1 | CASSIVGLAGVPSTDTQYF | TGTGCCAGCAGCATAGTTGGACTAGCGGGGGTCCCTAGCACAGATACGCAGTATTTT
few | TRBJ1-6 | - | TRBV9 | CASSVEGSPLHF | TGTGCCAGCAGCGTAGAGGGTTCACCCCTCCACTTT
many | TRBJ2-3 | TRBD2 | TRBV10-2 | CASSESRLAGAKDTQYF | TGCGCCAGCAGTGAGTCGAGGCTAGCGGGAGCCAAAGATACGCAGTATTTT
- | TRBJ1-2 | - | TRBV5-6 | CASSGFYGYTF | TGTGCCAGCAGCGGATTCTATGGCTACACCTTC
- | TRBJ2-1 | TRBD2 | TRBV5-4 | CASIIAGGANNEQFF | TGTGCCAGCATCATAGCGGGAGGAGCCAACAATGAGCAGTTCTTC
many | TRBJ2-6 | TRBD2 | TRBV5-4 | CARRGGTGANVLTF | TGTGCCAGGCGGGGGGGCACTGGGGCCAACGTCCTGACTTTC
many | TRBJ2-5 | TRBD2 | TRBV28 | CASRAGTRYQETQYF | TGTGCCAGCAGAGCCGGGACTAGATACCAAGAGACCCAGTACTTC
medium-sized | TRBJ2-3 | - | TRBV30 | CAWKVATSTDTQYF | TGTGCCTGGAAGGTAGCGACAAGCACAGATACGCAGTATTTT
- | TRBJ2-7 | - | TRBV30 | CAWSPPGWQQSYEQYF | TGTGCCTGGAGCCCTCCTGGGTGGCAGCAATCCTACGAGCAGTACTTC
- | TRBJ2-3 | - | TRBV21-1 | CASSSGTGRTSTDTQYF | TGTGCCAGCAGCAGTGGGACAGGGAGAACTAGCACAGATACGCAGTATTTT
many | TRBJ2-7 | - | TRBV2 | CATTGDTYEQYF | TGTGCCACGACAGGAGATACCTACGAGCAGTACTTC
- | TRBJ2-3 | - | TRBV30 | CASAGGADTQYF | TGTGCCTCCGCCGGCGGGGCAGATACGCAGTATTTT
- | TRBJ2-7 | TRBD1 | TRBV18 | CASSPAGQGGYEQYF | TGTGCCAGCTCACCAGCGGGACAGGGGGGGTACGAGCAGTACTTC
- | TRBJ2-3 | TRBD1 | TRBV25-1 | CASSEYPDRGAQYF | TGTGCCAGCAGTGAATATCCCGACAGGGGTGCGCAGTATTTT
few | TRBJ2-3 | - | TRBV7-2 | CASSLFSVTSTDTQYF | TGTGCCAGCAGCTTGTTCAGCGTCACTAGCACAGATACGCAGTATTTT
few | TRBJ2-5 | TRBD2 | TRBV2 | CASSGSGKETQYF | TGTGCCAGCAGTGGTAGCGGGAAAGAGACCCAGTACTTC
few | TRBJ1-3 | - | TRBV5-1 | CASSLSPTRAGNTIYF | TGCGCCAGCAGCTTGTCCCCTACACGAGCTGGAAACACCATATATTTT
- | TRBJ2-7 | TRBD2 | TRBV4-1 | CASSHRLADSYEQYF | TGCGCCAGCAGCCACCGACTAGCGGACTCCTACGAGCAGTACTTC
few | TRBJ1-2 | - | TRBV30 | CAWSTTGLNYGYTF | TGTGCCTGGAGTACGACAGGACTCAACTATGGCTACACCTTC
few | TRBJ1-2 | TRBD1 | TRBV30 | CAWSPAGGLGYTF | TGTGCCTGGAGTCCCGCAGGGGGCCTTGGCTACACCTTC
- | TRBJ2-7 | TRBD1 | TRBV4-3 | CASSRGMDRGHEQYF | TGCGCCAGCAGCCGAGGAATGGACAGGGGCCACGAGCAGTACTTC
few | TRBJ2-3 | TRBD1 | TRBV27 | CASSFDRDTDTQYF | TGTGCCAGCAGCTTTGACAGGGATACAGATACGCAGTATTTT
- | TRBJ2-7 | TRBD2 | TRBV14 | CASSLPGTSAYEQYF | TGTGCCAGCAGCCTCCCTGGGACTAGCGCTTACGAGCAGTACTTC
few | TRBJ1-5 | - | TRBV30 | CAWSVDLWNQPQHF | TGTGCCTGGAGTGTAGACCTTTGGAATCAGCCCCAGCATTTT
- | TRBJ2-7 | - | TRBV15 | CATSRDRGYEQYF | TGTGCCACCAGCAGAGATCGGGGGTACGAGCAGTACTTC
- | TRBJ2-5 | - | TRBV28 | CASSHPIRWDGTQYF | TGTGCCAGCAGTCACCCAATTCGTTGGGATGGGACCCAGTACTTC
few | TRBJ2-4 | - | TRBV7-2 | CASSTIGGLGKNIQYF | TGTGCCAGCAGCACTATAGGAGGTTTGGGCAAAAACATTCAGTACTTC
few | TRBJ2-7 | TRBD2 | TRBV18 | CASSHASGYEQYF | TGTGCCAGCTCACACGCTAGCGGATACGAGCAGTACTTC
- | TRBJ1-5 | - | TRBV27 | CASSFSLGWQPQHF | TGTGCCAGCAGTTTCTCTTTAGGGTGGCAGCCCCAGCATTTT
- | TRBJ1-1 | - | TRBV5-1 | CASSRDGARRMNTEAFF | TGCGCCAGCAGCCGCGACGGGGCACGAAGGATGAACACTGAAGCTTTCTTT
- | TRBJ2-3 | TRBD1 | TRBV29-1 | CSAGQGSADTQYF | TGCAGCGCTGGACAGGGAAGCGCAGATACGCAGTATTTT
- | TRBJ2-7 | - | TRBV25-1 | CATGPESYEQYF | TGTGCCACGGGTCCGGAATCCTACGAGCAGTACTTC
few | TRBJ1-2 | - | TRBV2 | CASSESSYTF | TGTGCCAGCAGCGAGAGTAGCTACACCTTC
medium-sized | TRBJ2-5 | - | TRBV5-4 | CASSPRGRGEETQYF | TGTGCCAGCAGCCCGAGGGGCAGGGGAGAAGAGACCCAGTACTTC
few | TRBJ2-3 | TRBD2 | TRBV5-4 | CASSAKLAGGTDTQYF | TGTGCCAGCAGCGCGAAACTAGCGGGAGGGACAGATACGCAGTATTTT
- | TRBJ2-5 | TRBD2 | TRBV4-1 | CASSPEGSGGAWSVRETQYF | TGCGCCAGCAGCCCAGAGGGCTCCGGGGGGGCGTGGAGTGTTCGGGAGACCCAGTACTTC
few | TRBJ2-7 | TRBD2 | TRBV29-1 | CSVESTGGDEQYF | TGCAGCGTTGAGTCCACTGGGGGGGACGAGCAGTACTTC
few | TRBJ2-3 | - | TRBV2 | CASRRDAAGDTQYF | TGTGCCAGCAGACGGGACGCAGCGGGAGATACGCAGTATTTT
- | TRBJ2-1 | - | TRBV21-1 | CASSKTPTTCDEQFF | TGTGCCAGCAGCAAAACTCCGACTACTTGTGATGAGCAGTTCTTC
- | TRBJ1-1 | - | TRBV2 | CASSEALNTEAFF | TGTGCCAGCAGTGAGGCTTTGAACACTGAAGCTTTCTTT
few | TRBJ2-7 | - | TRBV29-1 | CSVVPGGGYEQYF | TGCAGCGTTGTTCCTGGGGGAGGCTACGAGCAGTACTTC
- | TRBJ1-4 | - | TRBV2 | CASSSPGKLFF | TGTGCCAGCAGTTCCCCCGGGAAACTGTTTTTT
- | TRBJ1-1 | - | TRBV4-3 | CASSQQYMNTEAFF | TGCGCCAGCAGCCAACAGTACATGAACACTGAAGCTTTCTTT
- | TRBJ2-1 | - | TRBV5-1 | CASSLWEDEQFF | TGCGCCAGCAGCTTGTGGGAAGATGAGCAGTTCTTC
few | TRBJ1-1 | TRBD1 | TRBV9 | CASSARQGSNTEAFF | TGTGCCAGCAGCGCCCGACAGGGAAGTAACACTGAAGCTTTCTTT
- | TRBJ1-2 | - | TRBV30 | CAWSDPDTNVGYTF | TGTGCCTGGAGTGACCCGGACACGAACGTGGGCTACACCTTC
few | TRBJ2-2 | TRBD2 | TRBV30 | CAWSVLTSGRNTGELFF | TGTGCCTGGAGTGTACTGACTAGCGGGAGGAACACCGGGGAGCTGTTTTTT
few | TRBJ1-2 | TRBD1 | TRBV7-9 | CASSSGQDGYTF | TGTGCCAGCAGCTCGGGACAGGACGGCTACACCTTC
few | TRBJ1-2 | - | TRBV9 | CASSVDTDLYGYTF | TGTGCCAGCAGCGTAGACACAGATCTTTATGGCTACACCTTC
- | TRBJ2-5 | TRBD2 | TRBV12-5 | CASGLGLAVQETQYF | TGTGCTAGTGGTTTGGGACTAGCGGTCCAAGAGACCCAGTACTTC
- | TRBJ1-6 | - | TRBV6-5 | CASRSKGTGNSPLHF | TGTGCCAGCAGATCGAAAGGGACTGGGAATTCACCCCTCCACTTT
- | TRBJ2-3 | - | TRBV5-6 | CASSLPQGITDTQYF | TGTGCCAGCAGCCTACCACAGGGTATCACAGATACGCAGTATTTT